This is a list of T cell receptor beta chains from one sample in a study of cytomegalovirus exposure and HLA in healthy donors. Sequenced by immunoSEQ multiplex PCR; TCRdb stores in-frame clones only, minus some. The table shows 200,000 to 250,000 clones, with around four fifths occurring only once. The sequencing sample was made of PBMCs. These receptor sequences come from a woman aged 18-29 years in good health and CMV-seronegative. The CDR3 runs from the conserved cysteine through the conserved F or W. The order of the fields is D gene, clone size, J gene, V gene, CDR3 DNA, CDR3 protein. A D gene is named only where the DNA matches it firmly. The listing skips clone size in some rows; elsewhere it reads once, few, many or a size class.

TRBD2 - TRBJ2-1 TRBV28 TGTGCCAGCAGTTTATCGGCAGGGACGAGCGGGAGACTCAATGAGCAGTTCTTC CASSLSAGTSGRLNEQFF
TRBD1 - TRBJ1-2 TRBV15 TGTGCCACCTCCATTGACAGGGGGCCTAGGCTCTATGGCTACACCTTC CATSIDRGPRLYGYTF
- - TRBJ2-3 TRBV5-1 TGCGCCAGCAGCTTGTTTCGCGGAGGCACAGATACGCAGTATTTT CASSLFRGGTDTQYF
TRBD1 - TRBJ1-2 TRBV2 TGTGCCAGCATTCAAACAGGGGAATCCACGATCTATGGCTACACCTTC CASIQTGESTIYGYTF
- - TRBJ1-1 TRBV6-5 TGTGCCAGCAGTTCCTCCGGGACCCCTGCGGCTTTCTTT CASSSSGTPAAFF
- - TRBJ2-7 TRBV16 TGTGCCAGCAGCCAAGACAGCTCCTACGAGCAGTACTTC CASSQDSSYEQYF
TRBD2 - TRBJ2-3 TRBV7-9 TGTGCCAGCAGCCCCGGACTAGCTCCTAGCACAGATACGCAGTATTTT CASSPGLAPSTDTQYF
- - TRBJ1-4 TRBV30 TGTGCCTGGAGGTCAGGGTTTGAAAAACTGTTTTTT CAWRSGFEKLFF
- - TRBJ2-7 TRBV19 TGTGCCAGTAGGGGGCCGGTTTCCTACGAGCAGTACTTC CASRGPVSYEQYF
TRBD1 - TRBJ1-5 TRBV2 TGTGCCAGCAGGCTGGACAGGGGGATGGAGCCCCAGCATTTT CASRLDRGMEPQHF
TRBD1 - TRBJ1-5 TRBV10-3 TGTGCCATCAGTGGGGGGCAGGAGAGGACAGGGATCCCTTATGGCAATCAGCCCCAGCATTTT CAISGGQERTGIPYGNQPQHF
TRBD2 - TRBJ2-5 TRBV18 TGTGCCAGCTCACCAGGGGGAGCGGGAGGGCCTGAAGAGACCCAGTACTTC CASSPGGAGGPEETQYF
- - TRBJ1-1 TRBV5-1 TGCGCCAGCACCCTGGACTCCATGAACACTGAAGCTTTCTTT CASTLDSMNTEAFF
- few TRBJ2-7 TRBV7-2 TGTGCCAGCAGCCCCCCGCCAGCCGCCTACGAGCAGTACTTC CASSPPPAAYEQYF
TRBD1 - TRBJ2-5 TRBV19 TGTGCCAGTAGTATAACAGGGGGAGGAGAGACCCAGTACTTC CASSITGGGETQYF
- - TRBJ1-1 TRBV27 TGTGCCAGCCAATGGACAGTCAGGGGCAGTGAAGCTTTCTTT CASQWTVRGSEAFF
- once TRBJ1-3 TRBV27 TGTGCCAGCAGCGACAGAGGAAACACCATATATTTT CASSDRGNTIYF
TRBD1 - TRBJ1-5 TRBV2 TGTGCCAGCAAGGGACAGGGCTTTCAGCCCCAGCATTTT CASKGQGFQPQHF
- - TRBJ1-1 TRBV30 TGTGCCTGGAGGGATCCGGGACGGTACACTGAAGCTTTCTTT CAWRDPGRYTEAFF
- - TRBJ2-2 TRBV7-7 TGTGCCAGCAGCGGGACGTCCACCGGGGAGCTGTTTTTT CASSGTSTGELFF
- - TRBJ1-2 TRBV18 TGTGCCAGCTCACCACGTGAGAAGGAGGGCTACACCTTC CASSPREKEGYTF
- - TRBJ2-1 TRBV6-5 TGTGCCAGCAGTTCCCAGGGGGTAGCGGGGCCCGGGCAGTTCTTC CASSSQGVAGPGQFF
TRBD1 - TRBJ2-7 TRBV5-6 TGTGCCAGCAGCTCAAGGACCGGGACAGGAAATTTCTACGAGCAGTACTTC CASSSRTGTGNFYEQYF